This is a list of T cell receptor beta chains from one sample in a study of a mutant IDH1 vaccine in newly diagnosed glioma. What these receptors recognize is not known. Here immunoSEQ multiplex PCR was the method, and the copy in TCRdb shows in-frame clones only, minus some. The table has 30,000 to 35,000 clones, 45% to 70% seen once. Specimen: PBMCs, collected from a glioma patient whose treatment included an IDH1 peptide vaccine. The receptors were gathered from a woman under 30 with glioma. CDR3s include the opening cysteine and the closing phenylalanine or tryptophan. The D gene is left open where the match is weak. Clone sizes are given selectively: once, few, many, or a class where the clone is expanded.

J gene | D gene | clone size | V gene | CDR3 DNA | CDR3 protein
TRBJ2-7 | NA | NA | TRBV4-1 | TGCGCCAGCAGCCAGAGTACAGGGAACCCCTACGAGCAGTACTTC | CASSQSTGNPYEQYF
TRBJ2-1 | TRBD2 | NA | TRBV9 | TGTGCCAGCAGCCTACTCCCGGGACTAGCGGGAGTGGGTGAGCAGTTCTTC | CASSLLPGLAGVGEQFF
TRBJ2-7 | TRBD1 | NA | TRBV28 | TGTGCCAGCAGTTTGGCAGGGGGCGAAACCTACGAGCAGTACTTC | CASSLAGGETYEQYF
TRBJ2-1 | TRBD2 | NA | TRBV4-3 | TGCGCCAGCAGCCAAACGGGAGGTTACTACAATGAGCAGTTCTTC | CASSQTGGYYNEQFF
TRBJ1-2 | NA | NA | TRBV7-6 | TGTGCCAGCAGCTTAGACTCGCAGGATGGCTACACCTTC | CASSLDSQDGYTF
TRBJ1-1 | NA | NA | TRBV7-3 | TGTGCCAGCAGCTCGACAGTGAACACTGAAGCTTTCTTT | CASSSTVNTEAFF
TRBJ1-3 | NA | NA | TRBV15 | TGTGCCACCAGCAGAGGGGATCCGGGACACAGCTCTGGAAACACCATATATTTT | CATSRGDPGHSSGNTIYF
TRBJ2-5 | NA | NA | TRBV18 | TGTGCCAGCTCACCTCCCTCAGTCGAACGGTTGCGGCAAAAAGAGACCCAGTACTTC | CASSPPSVERLRQKETQYF
TRBJ2-3 | NA | medium-sized | TRBV29-1 | TGCAGCGTTGAAGATACGCAGTATTTT | CSVEDTQYF
TRBJ2-7 | TRBD2 | few | TRBV27 | TGTGCCAGCAGTTTTCTAACTAGCGGGCACTACGAGCAGTACTTC | CASSFLTSGHYEQYF